These 29 T cell receptor beta chains were all obtained from the same sample, sequenced in a study of T-cell reconstitution after alpha-beta-depleted transplantation in children. During its preparation, the TCRbeta library received unique molecular identifiers. In TCRdb, the PCR reads were re-called with MiXCR into one record per CDR3 protein. The sample carries fewer than 35,000 distinct CDR3 sequences, 15% to 20% recorded once. The specimen was PBMCs, mostly from graft donor cells, collected 60 days after TCRalphabeta/CD19-depleted stem cell transplant. These receptors were collected from a male patient aged 2 to 9 who had a stem cell transplant for acute lymphoblastic leukemia, so the T cells may come from the graft donor.

This clonotype was seen repeatedly, ten times or more. The chain is built from TRBV4-2 and TRBJ1-2; 8 bases match TRBD1. V lost 2 bases, J lost 8 bases, and 10 bases stayed unmatched. CDR1 is LGHNA, CDR2 YNFKEQ, per germline. The CDR3 covers 15 residues. CDR3 sequence reads: CASSQTDRDLRGYTF. As DNA, the CDR3 is TGTGCCAGCAGCCAAACGGACAGGGATCTTCGGGGCTACACCTTC.

The sample holds one count of this clonotype. V is TRBV4-3 and J is TRBJ2-2, with D possibly being TRBD2 (5 bases). With 0 bases removed from V and 6 bases from J, the gap between germline ends came to 17 bases. CDR1 and CDR2 (germline): LGHNA, YSLEER. The CDR3 spans 17 residues. CDR3 amino acids: CASSQEEGSAYAGELFF. The CDR3 region has the DNA TGCGCCAGCAGCCAAGAAGAGGGTAGTGCATACGCCGGGGAGCTGTTTTTT.

Many counts were recorded for this clonotype. The CDR3 protein is CASSPDLRGGTDTQYF. The CDR3 bases are TGTGCCAGCAGCCCAGATCTTAGGGGGGGCACAGATACGCAGTATTTT. This rearrangement joins TRBV11-2 to TRBJ2-3; D is tentatively TRBD1 or TRBD2 (6 bases each). Germline-derived CDR1 and CDR2 are SGHAT and FQNNGV. This CDR3 is 16 amino acids long. Deletions cut 5 bases from V and 1 base from J, with 16 bases between.

This clonotype was counted only a few times. The chain employs TRBV7-9 and TRBJ2-5; 7 nucleotides agree with TRBD1. Germline CDR1 is SEHNR and CDR2 is FQNEAQ (reference sequence). The CDR3 length is 12 residues. V was clipped by 3 bases and J by 8 bases; unmatched bases: 3. CDR3 in DNA: TGTGCCAGCAGCTTTCGAGGGGGCACCCAGTACTTC. It encodes CASSFRGGTQYF.

Ten or more counts support this clonotype. The V gene is TRBV29-1, the J gene TRBJ2-1; no clear D. The CDR3 totals 10 residues. Trimming took off 7 bases at V and 4 bases at J, with 5 bases between the two ends. The V gene's germline CDR1 is SQVTM and CDR2 ANQGSEA. The CDR3 DNA reads TGCAGCGGGGGATACAATGAGCAGTTCTTC. Encoded protein: CSGGYNEQFF.

This clonotype was observed at least ten times. This chain links TRBV29-1 with TRBJ2-5, with 11 bases that match TRBD1. Trimming at V came to 6 bases and at J to 5 bases, leaving 8 bases not matched to a gene. Germline V CDR1 and CDR2: SQVTM, ANQGSEA. This CDR3 contains 14 residues. CDR3 residues: CSVSGTGGGETQYF. The CDR3 nucleotides are TGCAGCGTCTCAGGGACAGGGGGTGGGGAGACCCAGTACTTC.

This clonotype appeared a few times. The V and J genes are TRBV28 and TRBJ2-5; D may be TRBD1 (5 bases). The CDR3 runs to 12 residues. Trimming removed 3 bases at V and 3 bases at J, with 5 bases between. From germline, CDR1 is MDHEN and CDR2 SYDVKM. CDR3 nucleotide sequence: TGTGCCAGCAGTTTCAGGGAAGAGACCCAGTACTTC. This encodes CASSFREETQYF.

The chain recombines TRBV7-8 with TRBJ2-1, with 12 bases fitting TRBD2. The CDR3 is made up of 15 amino acids. J gave up 6 bases and V 4 bases, and 4 bases lay outside the gene matches. Germline V gives CDR1 SGHVS, CDR2 FQNEAQ. As DNA, the CDR3 is TGTGCCAGCAGCTCAACTAGCGGGGGGCTCAATGAGCAGTTCTTC. Amino acid sequence: CASSSTSGGLNEQFF.

The genes are TRBV5-6 and TRBJ2-3; no reliable D call. Germline values: CDR1 SGHDT, CDR2 YYEEEE. V lost 9 bases and J lost 2, with 25 bases in between. The CDR3 runs to 17 residues. The CDR3 here is CAMGLYVSTPNTDTQYF. The CDR3 DNA follows: TGTGCCATGGGCTTGTACGTCAGTACCCCGAACACAGATACGCAGTATTTT.

Many counts were recorded for this clonotype. The J gene is TRBJ2-1, the V gene TRBV15; D unresolved. Germline V gene data show CDR1 as LNHNV and CDR2 as YYDKDF (reference sequence). Between the trimmed V and J ends, which lost 5 bases and 9 bases, there was a span of 17 bases. The CDR3 is made up of 14 amino acids. The CDR3 loop reads CATSSLVLWGEQFF. CDR3 DNA sequence: TGTGCCACCAGCTCCCTGGTTCTTTGGGGTGAGCAGTTCTTC.

This clonotype was counted at least ten times. The chain carries TRBV11-1 and TRBJ2-3; 7 bases are shared with TRBD2. Germline loops: CDR1 SGHAT, CDR2 FQDESV (reference sequence). The V and J ends lost 0 bases and 0 bases, in that order; junction bases with no gene match: 6. The CDR3 covers 17 residues. In DNA form, the CDR3 reads TGTGCCAGCAGCTTAGCCCCCTGGGGGGGTAGCACAGATACGCAGTATTTT. Translating it yields CASSLAPWGGSTDTQYF. Full variable domain (outside the CDR3, taken from reference TRBV11-1 and TRBJ2-3): EAEVAQSPRYKITEKSQAVAFWCDPISGHATLYWYRQILGQGPELLVQFQDESVVDDSQLPKDRFSAERLKGVDSTLKIQPAELGDSAMYLCASSLAPWGGSTDTQYFGPGTRLTVL.

J is TRBJ2-5 and V is TRBV19; D is undetermined. The CDR3 is 14 residues long. V lost 4 bases to trimming and J lost 4 bases, with 13 bases between them. Germline CDR1 and CDR2: LNHDA and SQIVND (reference sequence). CDR3 sequence: CASSSPIRGETQYF. The CDR3 DNA reads as TGTGCCAGTAGTAGTCCCATCCGCGGAGAGACCCAGTACTTC.

In this sample, this clonotype turned up many times. The chain employs TRBV9 and TRBJ1-6; D gene uncertain. The germline CDR1 and CDR2 sequences are SGDLS and YYNGEE. The V end lost 0 bases, the J end lost 7 bases, and 11 bases lay between the germline ends. CDR3 size: 15 residues. The CDR3 DNA is TGTGCCAGCAGCGTAGCTACGGTCTTAAATTCACCCCTCCACTTT. Amino acids: CASSVATVLNSPLHF.

This clonotype was counted once. V usage is TRBV27 and J usage is TRBJ1-3; the D is unclear. The length of the CDR3 is 13 residues. In germline, CDR1 is MNHEY, CDR2 SMNVEV (reference sequence). V was shortened by 4 bases and J by 0 bases, with 4 bases between the two germline ends. CDR3 in DNA: TGTGCCAGCAGTTCGTCCTCTGGAAACACCATATATTTT. Amino acids: CASSSSSGNTIYF.

This clonotype appeared a few times. J is TRBJ1-4 and V is TRBV4-3; maybe TRBD1 (5 bases). V lost 0 bases and J lost 14, with 13 bases in between. CDR1 and CDR2 (germline): LGHNA, YSLEER. The CDR3 runs 13 residues. The chain's CDR3 is CASSQDVRDLLFF. In DNA form, the CDR3 reads TGCGCCAGCAGCCAAGATGTCAGGGATCTCCTGTTTTTT.

The V call is TRBV20-1, the J call TRBJ1-5, with D perhaps TRBD1 (5 bases). This CDR3 region has 13 residues. Trimming took off 3 bases at V and 6 bases at J, with 12 bases between the two ends. The V gene's germline CDR1 is DFQATT and CDR2 SNEGSKA (reference sequence). CDR3 DNA: TGCAGTGCTAGTGGGGCGTCTGGTCAGCCCCAGCATTTT. Amino acid sequence: CSASGASGQPQHF.

This clonotype was detected ten times or more. The CDR3 bases are TGTGCCAGCAGCCCCTTGGCAGGGGATTCTAACTATGGCTACACCTTC. Encoded protein: CASSPLAGDSNYGYTF. This chain joins TRBV28 and TRBJ1-2; a possible D gene is TRBD1 (6 bases). The CDR3 length is 16 residues. Germline V gene sequence: CDR1 MDHEN, CDR2 SYDVKM. Trimming removed 6 bases from V and 0 bases from J, with 17 bases in between.

The chain employs TRBV4-2 and TRBJ2-7; 9 bases are shared with TRBD2. J gave up 1 base and V 0 bases, and 13 bases lay outside the gene matches. CDR3 length: 19 amino acids. Looked up from germline, CDR1 is LGHNA and CDR2 is YNFKEQ. The CDR3: CASSQEDLASGAESYEQYF. CDR3 in DNA: TGTGCCAGCAGCCAAGAGGATCTGGCTAGCGGGGCGGAATCCTACGAGCAGTACTTC.

This clonotype has ten or more counts. The J gene is TRBJ1-6, the V gene TRBV7-9, with 7 nucleotides matching TRBD1. V shed 5 bases, J shed 8 bases, and the junction held 0 bases outside the gene matches. The CDR3 sequence is 12 residues long. Per the germline V gene, CDR1 is SEHNR and CDR2 is FQNEAQ (reference sequence). The CDR3 protein is CASSQGDSPLHF. The CDR3 DNA reads TGTGCCAGCAGCCAGGGGGATTCACCCCTCCACTTT.

The chain links TRBV4-1 to TRBJ1-4; no clear D gene. This CDR3 is 16 amino acids long. V was trimmed by 4 bases and J by 8 bases, leaving 20 bases between them. Germline values: CDR1 MGHRA, CDR2 YSYEKL. This chain's CDR3 is CASSRAVQENIEKLFF. CDR3 nucleotides: TGCGCCAGCAGCCGAGCAGTGCAGGAGAACATCGAAAAACTGTTTTTT.

The table lists this clonotype with a few counts. The chain uses TRBV5-1 and TRBJ2-1; 8 bases map to TRBD2. The trim removed 0 bases at V and 6 bases at J, leaving 5 bases unmatched. Germline V gene data show CDR1 as SGHRS and CDR2 as YFSETQ. The CDR3 is 15 residues long. CDR3 residues: CASSLVAGGSNEQFF. CDR3 sequence (DNA): TGCGCCAGCAGCTTGGTCGCGGGGGGAAGCAATGAGCAGTTCTTC.

This chain uses TRBV27 with TRBJ2-3, with a possible D match to TRBD1 (5 bases). The germline gives CDR1 MNHEY, CDR2 SMNVEV (reference sequence). The CDR3 covers 12 residues. The V end was cut by 9 bases, the J end by 14 bases, with 21 bases between. The CDR3 coding sequence is TGTGCCAGTTCGGACACCCCCCGGCCTCGGTATTTT. As protein: CASSDTPRPRYF.

The J gene is TRBJ1-4, the V gene TRBV5-3; D is possibly TRBD1 (5 bases). TRBV5-3 is noted as an ORF with a role that remains uncertain. CDR3 size: 14 residues. V lost 9 bases and J 8 bases, leaving 20 bases between the germline ends. As DNA, the CDR3 is TGTGCCATGGGCTTGGGGCCCCTCTGGGAAAAACTGTTTTTT. Its protein is CAMGLGPLWEKLFF.

V and J are TRBV28 and TRBJ1-1; weak D call: TRBD1 (5 bases). The CDR3 totals 13 residues. Germline assignment: CDR1 MDHEN and CDR2 SYDVKM. V gave up 3 bases and J gave up 3 bases, with 8 bases separating them. In DNA form, the CDR3 reads TGTGCCAGCAGTTTTCCGGGGGACACTGAAGCTTTCTTT. This codes for CASSFPGDTEAFF.

The rearrangement links TRBV11-2 to TRBJ2-7; maybe TRBD1 (6 bases). Trimming left V 4 bases short and J 3 bases short, with 16 bases between. This CDR3 spans 15 amino acids. Germline V CDR1 and CDR2: SGHAT, FQNNGV. In DNA form, the CDR3 reads TGTGCCAGCAGCTCCGGCGCAGGGGCCCTCTACGAGCAGTACTTC. It specifies CASSSGAGALYEQYF.

The chain employs TRBV6-1 and TRBJ2-3; the match to TRBD2 covers 11 bases. J was trimmed by 2 bases and V by 3 bases; bases with no gene match: 1. Germline CDR1 MNHNS, CDR2 SASEGT. The CDR3 covers 15 residues. CDR3 nucleotides: TGTGCCAGCAGTGATAGCGGGAGGGCCACAGATACGCAGTATTTT. Its protein product is CASSDSGRATDTQYF.

This clonotype was picked up many times. The J gene is TRBJ1-2, the V gene TRBV20-1, with 10 positions matching TRBD1. Germline CDR1 is DFQATT and CDR2 is SNEGSKA (reference sequence). This CDR3 contains 14 residues. V shed 3 bases and J 5 bases; nucleotides not matched to a gene: 6. CDR3 sequence: CSASPGTGVYGYTF. CDR3 DNA: TGCAGTGCTAGCCCCGGGACAGGGGTTTATGGCTACACCTTC.

V usage is TRBV20-1 and J usage is TRBJ2-7; 7 nucleotides line up with TRBD2. The junction had 10 bases not matched to a gene; V was cut back by 1 base and J by 7 bases. There are 14 residues in the CDR3. In germline, CDR1 is DFQATT, CDR2 SNEGSKA (reference sequence). CDR3 sequence (DNA): TGCAGTGCTAGAGCGTGGGGCGCGGGAGTGGAGCAGTACTTC. It translates to CSARAWGAGVEQYF.

The chain couples TRBV13 to TRBJ1-2, with no clear D. The CDR3 consists of 14 residues. Deletions cut 4 bases from V and 1 base from J, with 10 bases between. The V gene's germline CDR1 is PRHDT and CDR2 FYEKMQ (reference sequence). The CDR3 nucleotides are TGTGCCAGCAGCTGGGCTACAGTTAACTATGGCTACACCTTC. This translates into CASSWATVNYGYTF.